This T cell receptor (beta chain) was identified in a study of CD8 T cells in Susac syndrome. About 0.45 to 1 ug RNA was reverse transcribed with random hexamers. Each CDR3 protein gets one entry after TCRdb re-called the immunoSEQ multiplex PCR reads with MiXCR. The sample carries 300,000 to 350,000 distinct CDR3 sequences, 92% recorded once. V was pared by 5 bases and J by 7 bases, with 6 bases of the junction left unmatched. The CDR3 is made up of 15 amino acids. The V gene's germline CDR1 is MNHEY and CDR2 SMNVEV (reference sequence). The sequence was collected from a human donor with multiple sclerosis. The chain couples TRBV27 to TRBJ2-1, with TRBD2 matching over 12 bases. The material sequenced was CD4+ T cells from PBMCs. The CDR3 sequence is CASSRGLAGWNEQFF. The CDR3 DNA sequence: TGTGCCAGCAGTCGCGGACTAGCGGGGTGGAATGAGCAGTTCTTC.